The sequence of this TCR beta chain was determined in a study of blood T cell repertoires in COVID-19 (TCRdb year 2020). With respect to the entire study: The collaborator samples originated in the United States, Italy and Spain and spanned the acute and convalescent phases of COVID-19. The material from the prospective study consisted of cDNA or gDNA derived from T cells, B-cell-depleted T cells, or PBMCs. Subjects who had been exposed to COVID-19, were actively infected with it, or had recovered from it provided the deeply sampled blood TCRbeta repertoires that made up the dataset. The repertoires were released in a freely available public database intended as a resource for research on the immune response to SARS-CoV-2. The samples were drawn from the first 160 participants of the ongoing ImmuneRACE study and from some 1,300 subjects provided by 6 global collaborators. Sample metadata almost always included a de-identified subject ID, COVID-19 status, age in years and sex. Where HLA class I and class II types were available, the types were taken from metadata supplied by the sample provider, not from assay-based typing. General study outcomes and caveats: The quantity of clinical and demographic metadata differed by source and by participant and was supplied without curation.

Enrolling through a virtual design, the prospective study's participants ranged in age from roughly 18 to 95 years and lived across 24 United States geographic areas. Cohort assignment in the prospective study relied on participant-reported clinical history from a screening survey and a study questionnaire. Recovered participants in ImmuneRACE Cohort 3 were defined as having two consecutive negative NP/OP PCR tests, clearance from a healthcare professional, or resolution of symptoms. In the prospective study, whole blood, serum and a nasopharyngeal or oropharyngeal swab were collected from each participant by mobile phlebotomists. Participants in the prospective study had the option to provide additional blood draws and questionnaires over a 2-month period. Before DNA extraction, blood samples from the prospective study were shipped at room temperature or frozen. TCRbeta CDR3 regions were amplified from genomic DNA using the immunoSEQ Assay, a bias-controlled multiplex PCR. In the source study's methods: The number of nucleated cells in each sample was estimated by amplification of reference gene primers within the assay. To quantify the absolute abundance of each unique TCRbeta CDR3 rearrangement, sequence reads were collapsed and filtered. For each sample, productive Simpson clonality was calculated by taking the square root of Simpson's diversity index across productive rearrangements. TCRdb mirrors the immuneACCESS table, restricted to in-frame sequences. Some clones are absent from its copies; in checked studies, under half trace to an unresolved V gene, and the reason for the others is unknown. The DNA was the basis for D and trimming; V, J and clone size are from that table. The sample table shows about 320,000 clones, and more than 90% are seen once. The ten largest clones capture 2% to 3% of the sample.

This clone was picked up a small number of times. The antigen this receptor binds is unknown. No qualities accompany the bases; no much larger clone lies one base away. The CDR3 measures 16 amino acids from cysteine to phenylalanine. Only the CDR3 DNA stays, 48 bases, in frame from base 1. Cut back by 7 bases and 4 bases, the V and J ends lie 18 bases apart. CDR1 and CDR2 (KGHDR, SFDVKD) derive from the germline V gene. Sequencing was carried out using PBMCs or T cells enriched from blood (not recorded which). The sequence was collected from a man between 60 and 75 years old who had recovered from COVID-19. The rearrangement joined TRBV24-1 to TRBJ2-2, with TRBD1 perhaps the D gene, on 5 matching bases. The DNA sequence is as follows: TGTGCCACCAGCACATCAAAGGGGCTAGGCACCGGGGAGCTGTTTTTT. Its protein reads: CATSTSKGLGTGELFF.